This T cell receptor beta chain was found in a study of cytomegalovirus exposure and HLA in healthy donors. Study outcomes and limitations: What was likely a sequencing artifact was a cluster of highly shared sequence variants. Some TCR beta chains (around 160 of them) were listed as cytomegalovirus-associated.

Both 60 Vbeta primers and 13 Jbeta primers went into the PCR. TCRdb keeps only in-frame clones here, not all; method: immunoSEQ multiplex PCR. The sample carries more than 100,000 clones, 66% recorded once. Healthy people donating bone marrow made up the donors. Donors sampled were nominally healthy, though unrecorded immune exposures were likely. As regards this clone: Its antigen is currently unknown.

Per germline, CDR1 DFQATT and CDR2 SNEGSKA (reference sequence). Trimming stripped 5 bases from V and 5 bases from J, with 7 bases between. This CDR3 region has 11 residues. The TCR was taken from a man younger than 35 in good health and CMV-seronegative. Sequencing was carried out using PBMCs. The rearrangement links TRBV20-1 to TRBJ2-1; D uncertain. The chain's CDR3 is CSAEEHNEQFF. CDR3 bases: TGCAGTGCTGAGGAGCACAATGAGCAGTTCTTC.